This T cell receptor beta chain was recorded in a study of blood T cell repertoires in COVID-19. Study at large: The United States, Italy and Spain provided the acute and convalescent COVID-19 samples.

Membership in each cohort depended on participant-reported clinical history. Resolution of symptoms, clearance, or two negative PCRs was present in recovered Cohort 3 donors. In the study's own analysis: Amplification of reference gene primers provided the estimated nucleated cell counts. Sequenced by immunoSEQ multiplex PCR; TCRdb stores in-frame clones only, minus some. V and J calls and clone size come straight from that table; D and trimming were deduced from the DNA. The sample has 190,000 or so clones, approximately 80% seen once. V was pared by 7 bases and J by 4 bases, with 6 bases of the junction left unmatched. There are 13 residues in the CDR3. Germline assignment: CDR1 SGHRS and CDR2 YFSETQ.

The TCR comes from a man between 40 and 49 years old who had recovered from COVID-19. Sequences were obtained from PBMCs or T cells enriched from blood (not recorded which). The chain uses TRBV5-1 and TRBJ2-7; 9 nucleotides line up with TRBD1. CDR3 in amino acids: CASSGTGQYEQYF. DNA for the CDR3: TGCGCCAGCTCCGGGACAGGGCAGTACGAGCAGTACTTC.